This note documents a single TCR beta chain sequence. Residents of approximately 25 US areas, aged about 18 to 95 years, made up the participants. Within 2 weeks before study entry, exposed participants met a COVID-19 case. The data derive from a study of blood T cell repertoires in COVID-19. CDR1 is MNHEY, CDR2 SVGEGT, per germline. V gave up 4 bases and J gave up 7 bases, with 11 bases separating them. CDR3 length equals 14 residues. Measured with immunoSEQ multiplex PCR; TCRdb has only the in-frame clones, and not every one. The table shows more than 300,000 clones, with 85% to 95% occurring only once.

Material: PBMCs or T cells enriched from blood (not recorded which). The chain is built from TRBV6-2 or TRBV6-3 and TRBJ1-6; D possibly corresponds to TRBD1 (6 bases). This receptor was identified in a young woman who had been exposed to COVID-19. CDR3 bases: TGTGCCAGCAGTTCGGGACACCCGAATTCACCCCTCCACTTT. As protein: CASSSGHPNSPLHF.